Listed here are 24 T cell receptor beta chains from one sample, sequenced in a study of shared clonotypes between healthy human individuals. Produced via immunoSEQ multiplex PCR; TCRdb's table is partial and in-frame only. The table shows 740,000 or so clones, with 73% occurring only once. Sequenced sample: memory CD4+ T cells sorted from blood. The subset: CD45RA-negative fraction. All receptors derive from a woman under 40 in good health.

This clone appeared a single time. This chain uses TRBV28 with TRBJ1-1; D perhaps matches TRBD1 (5 bases). CDR3 length equals 14 residues. CDR1 MDHEN and CDR2 SYDVKM come from the germline V gene. Trimming took off 5 bases at V and 10 bases at J, with 20 bases between the two ends. The CDR3 region has the DNA TGTGCCAGCAGTCGCAAATCTCGGGGGAGCGTAGCTTTCTTT. It encodes CASSRKSRGSVAFF.

This clone has just one count. The rearrangement joins TRBV5-1 to TRBJ2-1; 13 nucleotides agree with TRBD2. J lost 8 bases, V lost 5 bases, and 10 bases had no gene match. The CDR3 extends over 16 amino acids. The V gene's germline CDR1 is SGHRS and CDR2 YFSETQ. The CDR3 spells CASRQRTSGSFDEQFF. CDR3 nucleotide sequence: TGCGCCAGCAGACAGAGGACTAGCGGGAGTTTCGATGAGCAGTTCTTC.

CDR3 protein: CASIPGGNSYEQYF. CDR3 nucleotide sequence: TGTGCCAGCATCCCAGGGGGAAACTCCTACGAGCAGTACTTC. The V call is TRBV28, the J call TRBJ2-5; TRBD1 agrees at 7 bases. The end of the DNA is better explained by TRBJ2-7, so the J call may be wrong. The CDR3 sequence is 14 residues long. Germline lookup yields CDR1 MDHEN and CDR2 SYDVKM.

In its sample, this clone was seen once. The chain has TRBV21-1 and TRBJ1-1; TRBD1, the D gene given by the table, was not confirmed from the DNA. TRBV21-1 is listed as a pseudogene. The CDR3 has 15 residues. The CDR3 bases are TGTGCCAGCAGCACAAAGGGACAGATGAACACTGAAGCTTTCTTT. Translated, it gives CASSTKGQMNTEAFF.

The chain uses TRBV29-1 and TRBJ2-3, with D possibly TRBD2 on 6 matching bases. Germline loops: CDR1 SQVTM, CDR2 ANQGSEA. The CDR3 totals 13 residues. Trimming pared 4 bases from V and 4 bases from J, leaving 12 bases between. The CDR3: CSVVRGSADTQYF. The CDR3 DNA reads as TGCAGCGTTGTTCGGGGGAGCGCAGATACGCAGTATTTT.

V is TRBV6-5 and J is TRBJ2-7; perhaps D is TRBD1 or TRBD2 (6 bases each). The CDR3 totals 13 residues. Germline V gene sequence: CDR1 MNHEY, CDR2 SVGAGI. V lost 8 bases to trimming and J lost 7 bases, with 18 bases between them. DNA for the CDR3: TGTGCCAGCGGGGGGCGGGGAACACCGGAGCAGTACTTC. Translation gives CASGGRGTPEQYF.

This sequence joins TRBV10-3 and TRBJ2-6, with TRBD1 matching over 8 bases. The germline V gene encodes CDR1 ENHRY and CDR2 SYGVKD. There are 17 residues in the CDR3. Trimming took 5 bases from V and 2 from J; bases not matched to a gene: 8. The CDR3 is CAISLGQGSTGANVLTF. The CDR3 DNA follows: TGTGCCATCAGTCTTGGACAGGGCAGCACTGGGGCCAACGTCCTGACTTTC.

V and J are TRBV10-1 and TRBJ2-3; 12 positions agree with TRBD2. The CDR3 length is 17 residues. Per germline, CDR1 WNHNN and CDR2 SYGVQD (reference sequence). Trimming took 4 bases from V and 4 from J; bases not matched to a gene: 9. The CDR3 DNA reads TGCGCCAGCAGTGGAGCGACTAGCGGGAGTCTGCCAGATACGCAGTATTTT. It encodes CASSGATSGSLPDTQYF.

J is TRBJ2-6 and V is TRBV9, with D possibly being TRBD2 (5 bases). Germline V CDR1 and CDR2: SGDLS, YYNGEE. The V gene lost 5 bases and the J gene lost 4 bases, with 7 bases spanning the gap. This CDR3 has 13 amino acids. The CDR3 spells CASRRVGANVLTF. CDR3 coding DNA: TGTGCCAGCAGGCGGGTCGGGGCCAACGTCCTGACTTTC.

The J gene is TRBJ2-3, the V gene TRBV7-2; 11 positions agree with TRBD2. CDR1 and CDR2 from the germline V gene are SGHTA and FQGNSA. After removal of 4 bases from V and 3 bases from J, the junction contained 6 bases not matched to a gene. The CDR3 is 16 residues long. This CDR3 reads CASSSVAGGITDTQYF. CDR3 sequence (DNA): TGTGCCAGCAGCTCCGTAGCGGGAGGGATTACAGATACGCAGTATTTT.

The chain uses TRBV5-1 and TRBJ2-1; TRBD2 aligns across 10 bases. The CDR3 has 17 amino acids. V trimming: 2 bases; J trimming: 5 bases; junction bases outside the gene matches: 10. CDR1 SGHRS and CDR2 YFSETQ come from the germline V gene. CDR3 amino acids: CASSLGTSGVRDNEQFF. In DNA form, the CDR3 reads TGCGCCAGCAGCTTAGGAACTAGCGGGGTGAGAGACAATGAGCAGTTCTTC.

The sample holds a few counts of this clone. As DNA, the CDR3 is TGTGCCAGCAGCCACCAAAAGGGGGTTGCGAGCCAAGAGACCCAGTACTTC. Its translation: CASSHQKGVASQETQYF. The rearrangement uses TRBV14 and TRBJ2-5; TRBD1 is a possible D gene (6 bases). Trimming left V 3 bases short and J 1 base short, with 18 bases between. Germline V lookup: CDR1 SGHDN, CDR2 FVKESK. The CDR3 covers 17 residues.

The rearrangement joins TRBV4-1 to TRBJ2-7, with TRBD2 identical over 8 bases. Germline V lookup: CDR1 MGHRA, CDR2 YSYEKL. Unmatched junction bases numbered 6, after V lost 1 base and J lost 4 bases. This CDR3 is 15 amino acids long. The CDR3 nucleotides are TGCGCCAGCAGCCAAGCGGGGACTAGAGGGTACGAGCAGTACTTC. It translates to CASSQAGTRGYEQYF.

The chain joins TRBV5-1 to TRBJ1-2, with D possibly TRBD1 on 5 matching bases. CDR1 and CDR2 (germline): SGHRS, YFSETQ. The CDR3 loop spans 17 amino acids. V was pared by 4 bases and J by 1 base, with 20 bases between. Here the CDR3 DNA reads TGCGCCAGCAGCCTGGGGGTGGCAGAAACTTATAACTATGGCTACACCTTC. Protein sequence: CASSLGVAETYNYGYTF.

This clone has more than one count but fewer than ten. The chain is built from TRBV15 and TRBJ2-3; 14 bases are shared with TRBD2. CDR3 size: 18 residues. The junction had 8 bases not matched to a gene; V was cut back by 0 bases and J by 6 bases. Germline V lookup: CDR1 LNHNV, CDR2 YYDKDF (reference sequence). The CDR3: CATSRDPTRLAGGDTQYF. The DNA for the CDR3 is TGTGCCACCAGCAGAGATCCAACTCGACTAGCGGGAGGGGATACGCAGTATTTT.

The rearrangement links TRBV4-1 to TRBJ2-4; the D gene is possibly TRBD1 (6 bases). The CDR3 consists of 14 residues. The germline gives CDR1 MGHRA, CDR2 YSYEKL. V was shortened by 4 bases and J by 7 bases, with 14 bases between the two germline ends. The CDR3 spells CASSPTGDRNIQYF. CDR3 bases: TGCGCCAGCAGCCCGACAGGAGATCGGAACATTCAGTACTTC.

CDR3 sequence reads: CSATGQGIKGFF. CDR3 in DNA: TGCAGCGCTACGGGACAGGGGATTAAAGGGTTCTTC. The chain uses TRBV29-1 and TRBJ2-1; TRBD1 aligns across 10 bases. The CDR3 totals 12 residues. Germline assignment: CDR1 SQVTM and CDR2 ANQGSEA. The V segment lost 7 bases and the J segment 15 bases; nucleotides outside the gene matches: 12.

This chain uses TRBV7-9 with TRBJ1-5, with D uncertain. The germline V gene has CDR1 SEHNR and CDR2 FQNEAQ (reference sequence). The V gene lost 3 bases and the J gene lost 3 bases, with 9 bases spanning the gap. This CDR3 comprises 14 residues. Written as DNA, the CDR3 is TGTGCCAGCAGCTTGGTGGGATCCAATCAGCCCCAGCATTTT. Amino acids: CASSLVGSNQPQHF.

The chain uses TRBV6-6 and TRBJ1-1; TRBD1 matches at 9 bases. The J segment lost 5 bases and the V segment lost 5 bases, leaving 12 bases of the junction unmatched. CDR3 length: 16 residues. The germline V gene has CDR1 MNHNY and CDR2 SVGAGI (reference sequence). This chain's CDR3 is CASSGIRGQGTTEAFF. The CDR3 DNA sequence: TGTGCCAGCAGTGGGATCCGGGGACAGGGTACGACTGAAGCTTTCTTT.

The chain employs TRBV7-9 and TRBJ1-1, with TRBD1 as a possible D gene (5 bases). With 7 bases removed from V and 4 bases from J, the gap between germline ends came to 13 bases. Germline lookup yields CDR1 SEHNR and CDR2 FQNEAQ (reference sequence). The CDR3 contains 13 residues. CDR3 loop: CASMRRGVTEAFF. The DNA of the CDR3 is TGTGCCAGCATGCGACGGGGGGTCACTGAAGCTTTCTTT.

The rearrangement links TRBV29-1 to TRBJ2-1, with 8 bases identical to TRBD2. J gave up 4 bases and V 6 bases, and 8 bases lay outside the gene matches. Germline lookup yields CDR1 SQVTM and CDR2 ANQGSEA. The CDR3 runs 14 residues. DNA for the CDR3: TGCAGCGTCCTCCCCGGGGGGGGTTACAATGAGCAGTTCTTC. Residues: CSVLPGGGYNEQFF.

The chain couples TRBV19 to TRBJ2-2; 7 nucleotides agree with TRBD1. Losses at the gene ends were 6 bases for V and 1 base for J; bases not matched to a gene: 5. The germline V gene has CDR1 LNHDA and CDR2 SQIVND (reference sequence). The CDR3 is 15 residues long. The CDR3 is CASRKGQWNTGELFF. The CDR3 DNA is TGTGCCAGTAGGAAGGGACAGTGGAACACCGGGGAGCTGTTTTTT.

This chain joins TRBV6-4 and TRBJ1-1; D is possibly TRBD1 (6 bases). Looked up from germline, CDR1 is MRHNA and CDR2 is SNTAGT. V lost 0 bases and J 6 bases, leaving 11 bases between the germline ends. The CDR3 covers 14 residues. CDR3 coding DNA: TGTGCCAGCAGTGACTCAATTAGGGGGGCTGAAGCTTTCTTT. This sequence encodes CASSDSIRGAEAFF.

This CDR3 reads CASSLVLAGDPGYEQFF. CDR3 nucleotides: TGCGCCAGCAGCTTGGTACTAGCGGGAGACCCTGGCTATGAGCAGTTCTTC. V and J are TRBV5-1 and TRBJ2-1; TRBD2 matches 11 bases. J was trimmed by 8 bases and V by 0 bases; bases with no gene match: 10. The germline CDR1 and CDR2 sequences are SGHRS and YFSETQ. The CDR3 spans 17 residues.